This is a list of T cell receptor beta chains from one sample in a study of control samples from healthy donors and cancer patients. Repertoires were generated with immunoSEQ multiplex PCR, while TCRdb's copy carries only in-frame clones and drops some. The data hold 95,000 to 100,000 clones, with roughly four fifths observed a single time. The sequenced material came from blood. The origin of the receptors is a man between 60 and 75 years old in good health. Each CDR3 is given with its conserved first and last residue.

cdr3_aa j_call v_call
CASSGTGLANYGYTF TRBJ1-2 TRBV9
CASSLPLAGGETQYF TRBJ2-5 TRBV7-8
CASSRRNTEAFF TRBJ1-1 TRBV6-6
CASSLGYWGEAFF TRBJ1-1 TRBV7-2
CASRSPGQLNSPLHF TRBJ1-6 TRBV28
CASSSGGQGFYEQYF TRBJ2-7 TRBV6-5
CASSQYETNSPLHF TRBJ1-6 TRBV3-1/TRBV3-2
CAWSLTGLNQPQHF TRBJ1-5 TRBV30
CASTRQGTEAFF TRBJ1-1 TRBV7-9
CASSPQGGTGNTIYF TRBJ1-3 TRBV7-9
CATQQVLAGDLAQYF TRBJ2-5 TRBV7-9
CASSGQSKGNTEAFF TRBJ1-1 TRBV19
CATDLDRQASYEQYF TRBJ2-7 TRBV6-5
CASYKKAPGDVSSGANVLTF TRBJ2-6 TRBV27
CASSLTSGGSEFF TRBJ2-1 TRBV7-8
CASSLPGADEQYF TRBJ2-7 TRBV5-6
CASSPSSGGDNQPQHF TRBJ1-5 TRBV28
CASSPEQGRRGYTF TRBJ1-2 TRBV18
CASRPLRDWSYEQYF TRBJ2-7 TRBV11-2
CASSLRQGRDYGYTF TRBJ1-2 TRBV18
CASSTPRAPNQPQHF TRBJ1-5 TRBV28
CASSLAGGSNQPQHF TRBJ1-5 TRBV5-1
CSASMSGKDLREQYF TRBJ2-7 TRBV20-1
CASSLGAGNYGYTF TRBJ1-2 TRBV28
CASSGGAKNTGELFF TRBJ2-2 TRBV5-1
CASSQDAPGSYNEQFF TRBJ2-1 TRBV4-1
CASGPDWHGELFF TRBJ2-2 TRBV12-5
CASSSKLQGKGSYEQYF TRBJ2-7 TRBV5-8
CASRPTYATRYNEQFF TRBJ2-1 TRBV5-1
CASSFGGVPMTKNIQYF TRBJ2-4 TRBV28
CASSFRAGGTDTQYF TRBJ2-3 TRBV7-3
CASSRIGNTIYF TRBJ1-3 TRBV5-6
CASSLHQGGGYTF TRBJ1-2 TRBV12-3/TRBV12-4
CASSLPGRFYGYTF TRBJ1-2 TRBV6-6
CAWRDRGLMGEKLFF TRBJ1-4 TRBV30
CASTETGYTEAFF TRBJ1-1 TRBV7-9
CASSPTSGGSYEQYF TRBJ2-7 TRBV5-1
CASSPGLARGEQFF TRBJ2-1 TRBV3-1/TRBV3-2
CASSEGWGYNQPQHF TRBJ1-5 TRBV6-1
CASSSPGLAYYNEQFF TRBJ2-1 TRBV9
CASSVGLAGVDEQFF TRBJ2-1 TRBV9
CASSQEGRATDTQYF TRBJ2-3 TRBV4-1
CASSPGTGNEQFF TRBJ2-1 TRBV4-1
CASSTSGGYSTDTQYF TRBJ2-3 TRBV7-9
CASSSELGSGANVLTF TRBJ2-6 TRBV5-4
CASSLEGLAGGQVGDTQYF TRBJ2-3 TRBV5-1
CASRDRDRGFTEAFF TRBJ1-1 TRBV6-5
CAWSDQAWEKLFF TRBJ1-4 TRBV30
CASSAPPDLGTEGYTF TRBJ1-2 TRBV9